These 10 T cell receptor beta chains originate from one sample sequenced in a study of graft-versus-host responses after intestinal transplantation. The antigens these receptors bind are not known. Assay: immunoSEQ multiplex PCR; the TCRdb copy retains only in-frame clones and omits some. The sample yields about 130,000 clones, around 90% seen once. Sequencing was performed on unstimulated CD4+ T cells sorted from spleen or lymph node cells, taken before intestinal transplant. These receptors came from a human donor who received an intestinal transplant.

In DNA form, the CDR3 reads TGCGCCAGCAGCTTGCCGGACAGGGCAGATACGCAGTATTTT. Translation: CASSLPDRADTQYF. The chain links TRBV5-1 to TRBJ2-3; 8 bases are a match to TRBD1. Germline trimming cut 1 base from V and 4 bases from J; bases unmatched to any gene: 2. Germline-derived CDR1 and CDR2 are SGHRS and YFSETQ. The CDR3 loop spans 14 amino acids. Complete variable domain (other parts from reference TRBV5-1 and TRBJ2-3): KAGVTQTPRYLIKTRGQQVTLSCSPISGHRSVSWYQQTPGQGLQFLFEYFSETQRNKGNFPGRFSGRQFSNSRSEMNVSTLELGDSALYLCASSLPDRADTQYFGPGTRLTVL.

V usage is TRBV4-2 and J usage is TRBJ1-4; D is unclear. The CDR3 is made up of 15 amino acids. Per the germline V gene, CDR1 is LGHNA and CDR2 is YNFKEQ. With 1 base removed from V and 0 bases from J, the gap between germline ends came to 6 bases. The CDR3 loop is CASSQGPATNEKLFF. CDR3 nucleotides: TGTGCCAGCAGCCAAGGCCCAGCAACTAATGAAAAACTGTTTTTT.

This chain uses TRBV7-2 with TRBJ1-1; no definite D call. The length of the CDR3 is 12 residues. V lost 0 bases and J 6 bases, leaving 5 bases between the germline ends. Germline V gene lookup returns CDR1 SGHTA and CDR2 FQGNSA. The CDR3 sequence: CASSLAGAEAFF. CDR3 coding DNA: TGTGCCAGCAGCTTAGCCGGGGCTGAAGCTTTCTTT.

The V gene is TRBV4-2, the J gene TRBJ1-6, with D uncertain. The CDR3 contains 17 residues. In germline, CDR1 is LGHNA, CDR2 YNFKEQ. Trimming removed 0 bases at V and 7 bases at J, with 16 bases between. The CDR3 loop is CASSQDLPVLVNSPLHF. For the CDR3, the DNA is TGTGCCAGCAGCCAAGATCTCCCGGTCCTAGTAAATTCACCCCTCCACTTT.

The gene calls are TRBV18 and TRBJ2-1, with D perhaps TRBD2 (5 bases). The CDR3 consists of 16 residues. Germline-derived CDR1 and CDR2 are KGHSH and LQKENI. V was trimmed by 6 bases and J by 12 bases, leaving 27 bases between them. The CDR3 protein is CASSPAGSVGVEGQFF. The CDR3 DNA is TGTGCCAGCTCCCCCGCCGGCTCGGTCGGGGTTGAGGGGCAGTTCTTC.

The V call is TRBV28, the J call TRBJ2-7; 9 bases are shared with TRBD2. V was pared by 3 bases and J by 4 bases, with 4 bases of the junction left unmatched. This CDR3 spans 14 amino acids. Germline values: CDR1 MDHEN, CDR2 SYDVKM. The CDR3 DNA reads as TGTGCCAGCAGTTTTAGGGGACTAGCATACGAGCAGTACTTC. Translated: CASSFRGLAYEQYF.

The chain has TRBV20-1 and TRBJ2-1; D may be TRBD2 (5 bases). The germline V gene encodes CDR1 DFQATT and CDR2 SNEGSKA (reference sequence). V lost 5 bases, J lost 10 bases, and 12 bases lay in between. CDR3 length: 11 amino acids. The CDR3 spells CSASRGQEQFF. The CDR3 bases are TGCAGTGCTTCCCGAGGGCAGGAGCAGTTCTTC.

The rearrangement joins TRBV6-1 to TRBJ1-2, with D unresolved. This CDR3 has 11 amino acids. The ends were cut back, 6 bases at V and 8 bases at J, with 10 bases in the middle. Germline V gene lookup returns CDR1 MNHNS and CDR2 SASEGT. The CDR3 DNA reads TGTGCCAGCAGGGGGATAGGGGGCTACACCTTC. Translated, it gives CASRGIGGYTF.

The chain uses TRBV6-4 and TRBJ2-3; 16 bases match TRBD2. With V trimmed by 0 bases and J by 5 bases, 11 bases remained unmatched. Looked up from germline, CDR1 is MRHNA and CDR2 is SNTAGT. The CDR3 length is 20 residues. This CDR3 is CASSDSTGTSGRAIGDTQYF. The CDR3 coding sequence is TGTGCCAGCAGTGACTCGACCGGGACTAGCGGGAGGGCCATCGGAGATACGCAGTATTTT.

V usage is TRBV5-8 and J usage is TRBJ2-5, with 7 bases lining up with TRBD2. The germline gives CDR1 SGHTS, CDR2 YDEGEE. J was trimmed by 1 base and V by 1 base; bases with no gene match: 7. The CDR3 runs to 16 residues. The CDR3 DNA follows: TGTGCCAGCAGCTTGCGTGGACTAGTCACCCAAGAGACCCAGTACTTC. Translation: CASSLRGLVTQETQYF.